Following are 30 T cell receptor beta chains from one sample sequenced in a study of blood T cell repertoires in COVID-19. The data were produced by immunoSEQ multiplex PCR, yet TCRdb's version contains in-frame clones alone and is incomplete. The data hold 310,000 or so clones, with more than 75% observed a single time. Sequencing used peripheral blood. These receptors were collected from a woman aged 50 to 60 with acute or convalescent COVID-19.

The V call is TRBV18, the J call TRBJ2-1, with D possibly matching TRBD1 (5 bases). The CDR3 loop spans 13 amino acids. V was shortened by 8 bases and J by 6 bases, with 14 bases between the two germline ends. Germline V lookup: CDR1 KGHSH, CDR2 LQKENI. CDR3 in DNA: TGTGCCAGCCACAGAGGTACAGGCAATGAGCAGTTCTTC. It codes for CASHRGTGNEQFF. The variable domain in full, with the rest retrieved from reference TRBV18 and TRBJ2-1, is NAGVMQNPRHLVRRRGQEARLRCSPMKGHSHVYWYRQLPEEGLKFMVYLQKENIIDESGMPKERFSAEFPKEGPSILRIQQVVRGDSAAYFCASHRGTGNEQFFGPGTRLTVL.

The chain links TRBV11-2 to TRBJ2-3; D is unresolved. Germline V lookup: CDR1 SGHAT, CDR2 FQNNGV. V dropped 6 bases and J dropped 4 bases, with 14 bases sitting between them. The CDR3 consists of 14 residues. The CDR3 region has the DNA TGTGCCAGCAGACTCGGAAGTAGCTCAGATACGCAGTATTTT. This translates into CASRLGSSSDTQYF.

The rearrangement links TRBV7-9 to TRBJ2-1; a possible D gene is TRBD2 (5 bases). The CDR3 contains 13 residues. Trimming took off 3 bases at V and 4 bases at J, with 7 bases between the two ends. Germline V CDR1 and CDR2: SEHNR, FQNEAQ (reference sequence). CDR3 coding DNA: TGTGCCAGCAGCTTTTCGGGATACAATGAGCAGTTCTTC. Translated: CASSFSGYNEQFF.

The chain links TRBV9 to TRBJ2-2; D might be TRBD1 (6 bases). The V end was cut by 3 bases, the J end by 0 bases, with 15 bases between. The CDR3 consists of 17 residues. CDR1 is SGDLS and CDR2 is YYNGEE in the germline V gene. CDR3 sequence: CASSARSRDTNTGELFF. The CDR3 DNA sequence: TGTGCCAGCAGCGCCCGTTCTAGGGACACGAACACCGGGGAGCTGTTTTTT.

The chain recombines TRBV5-4 with TRBJ1-2, with 8 bases matching TRBD1. V lost 4 bases to trimming and J lost 1 base; unmatched junction nucleotides: 3. Germline V CDR1 and CDR2: SGHNT, YYREEE (reference sequence). The CDR3 extends over 14 amino acids. The CDR3, as DNA: TGTGCCAGCAGCCCGACAGGGGATAACTATGGCTACACCTTC. The encoded protein is CASSPTGDNYGYTF.

This clone showed up just a few times. This chain links TRBV30 with TRBJ1-2, with D maybe TRBD1 (5 bases). Germline values: CDR1 GTSNPN, CDR2 SVGIG (reference sequence). CDR3 length: 13 amino acids. V shed 0 bases and J shed 6 bases, with 11 bases lying between them. CDR3 sequence: CAWSVKGRDGYTF. Here the CDR3 DNA reads TGTGCCTGGAGTGTAAAGGGGAGGGATGGCTACACCTTC.

The chain uses TRBV29-1 and TRBJ1-2; D is unresolved. Trimming removed 7 bases from V and 2 bases from J, with 8 bases in between. There are 11 residues in the CDR3. Per germline, CDR1 SQVTM and CDR2 ANQGSEA. CDR3 bases: TGCAGCGGATACAGCAACTATGGCTACACCTTC. It yields the protein CSGYSNYGYTF.

V gene TRBV9 combines with J gene TRBJ2-5, with 7 positions matching TRBD2. This CDR3 has 19 residues. The V and J ends lost 1 base and 1 base, in that order; junction bases with no gene match: 16. CDR1 SGDLS and CDR2 YYNGEE come from the germline V gene. DNA of the CDR3: TGTGCCAGCAGCGTAACAGCGGACTCGGCTAGCGGCGTCCAAGAGACCCAGTACTTC. Translating it yields CASSVTADSASGVQETQYF.

This clone has a handful of counts. V is TRBV27 and J is TRBJ2-7; D gene ambiguous. Trimming stripped 6 bases from V and 4 bases from J, with 16 bases between. The CDR3 spans 14 residues. Germline V CDR1 and CDR2: MNHEY, SMNVEV (reference sequence). The CDR3 DNA reads as TGTGCCAGCAGCTCAAGTAGCTTTTCATACGAGCAGTACTTC. Translating gives CASSSSSFSYEQYF.

This clone has only a few counts. The chain joins TRBV3-1 (or the pseudogene TRBV3-2) to TRBJ1-1; D might be TRBD1 (6 bases). Looked up from germline, CDR1 is LGHDT and CDR2 is YNNKEL (reference sequence). The CDR3 has 14 residues. V was shortened by 3 bases and J by 5 bases, with 13 bases between the two germline ends. The CDR3 is CASSQPGGGTEAFF. The CDR3 bases are TGTGCCAGCAGCCAGCCTGGGGGCGGGACTGAAGCTTTCTTT.

The J gene is TRBJ2-1, the V gene TRBV5-6; D unclear. This CDR3 spans 16 amino acids. Germline V CDR1 and CDR2: SGHDT, YYEEEE. Deletions cut 2 bases from V and 2 bases from J, with 14 bases between. The CDR3 here is CASSFEPGFTYNEQFF. The CDR3 DNA sequence: TGTGCCAGCAGCTTTGAACCGGGTTTTACCTACAATGAGCAGTTCTTC.

The chain links TRBV19 to TRBJ2-1, with TRBD1 matching 8 bases. V shed 4 bases and J 6 bases; nucleotides not matched to a gene: 2. The CDR3 is 13 amino acids. Germline CDR1 is LNHDA and CDR2 is SQIVND (reference sequence). The CDR3, as DNA: TGTGCCAGTAGTACAGACAGGGGCAATGAGCAGTTCTTC. Amino acids: CASSTDRGNEQFF. The whole variable domain, remainder taken from reference TRBV19 and TRBJ2-1, is DGGITQSPKYLFRKEGQNVTLSCEQNLNHDAMYWYRQDPGQGLRLIYYSQIVNDFQKGDIAEGYSVSREKKESFPLTVTSAQKNPTAFYLCASSTDRGNEQFFGPGTRLTVL.

The J gene is TRBJ2-1, the V gene TRBV6-6, with 12 bases lining up with TRBD2. The CDR3 is 16 residues long. Germline V lookup: CDR1 MNHNY, CDR2 SVGAGI (reference sequence). The J segment lost 7 bases and the V segment lost 2 bases, leaving 6 bases of the junction unmatched. CDR3 amino acids: CASSYLTSGRLNEQFF. The CDR3 coding sequence is TGTGCCAGCAGTTACCTTACTAGCGGGAGGTTAAATGAGCAGTTCTTC.

The chain couples TRBV4-1 to TRBJ2-1, with 9 positions matching TRBD2. The CDR3 sequence is 19 residues long. With V trimmed by 0 bases and J by 4 bases, 13 bases remained unmatched. Per germline, CDR1 MGHRA and CDR2 YSYEKL. The CDR3 is CASSQEGPFPSGIYNEQFF. In DNA form, the CDR3 reads TGCGCCAGCAGCCAAGAAGGTCCTTTCCCTAGCGGGATTTACAATGAGCAGTTCTTC.

The chain recombines TRBV24-1 with TRBJ2-7; 9 nucleotides match TRBD1. Germline trimming cut 4 bases from V and 4 bases from J; bases unmatched to any gene: 7. Germline V CDR1 and CDR2: KGHDR, SFDVKD. CDR3 length: 15 residues. CDR3 sequence reads: CATSDSDRGRYEQYF. The CDR3 region has the DNA TGTGCCACCAGTGACTCGGACAGGGGAAGGTACGAGCAGTACTTC.

The chain recombines TRBV5-4 with TRBJ2-1; the match to TRBD2 covers 11 bases. The CDR3 has 16 residues. V lost 4 bases and J lost 6; bases outside the gene matches: 9. Per the germline V gene, CDR1 is SGHNT and CDR2 is YYREEE (reference sequence). CDR3 in amino acids: CASSPRLAGMGNEQFF. Here the CDR3 DNA reads TGTGCCAGCAGCCCCCGACTAGCGGGAATGGGCAATGAGCAGTTCTTC.

This clone was counted once. The chain couples TRBV7-2 to TRBJ2-2; TRBD2 agrees at 7 bases. This CDR3 spans 14 amino acids. CDR1 and CDR2 from the germline V gene are SGHTA and FQGNSA. J was trimmed by 6 bases and V by 2 bases; bases with no gene match: 3. CDR3 DNA: TGTGCCAGCAGCTTACTCGCGGGAGCCGGGGAGCTGTTTTTT. Its translation is CASSLLAGAGELFF.

This clone has a single count. The chain joins TRBV2 to TRBJ1-4; 7 nucleotides agree with TRBD1. Trimming took 3 bases from V and 5 from J; bases not matched to a gene: 9. This CDR3 has 16 amino acids. CDR1 is SNHLY and CDR2 is FYNNEI in the germline V gene. CDR3 in DNA: TGTGCCAGCAGTGAGTTTCGGACAGGTCTGAATGAAAAACTGTTTTTT. Translating gives CASSEFRTGLNEKLFF.

This sequence joins TRBV28 and TRBJ1-2, with D perhaps matching TRBD1 (5 bases). The CDR3 spans 13 residues. Germline V gene lookup returns CDR1 MDHEN and CDR2 SYDVKM. The ends were cut back, 3 bases at V and 6 bases at J, with 11 bases in the middle. The DNA for the CDR3 is TGTGCCAGCAGTTTTAACAGGAGAGATGGCTACACCTTC. It encodes CASSFNRRDGYTF.

The CDR3 DNA follows: TGTGCCACCAGTGATTTGACTAGCGGGTTGGAGACCCAGTACTTC. As protein: CATSDLTSGLETQYF. This rearrangement joins TRBV24-1 to TRBJ2-5; 9 bases agree with TRBD2. This CDR3 comprises 15 residues. V dropped 0 bases and J dropped 5; count of bases not matched to a gene: 3. Looked up from germline, CDR1 is KGHDR and CDR2 is SFDVKD.

The gene calls are TRBV27 and TRBJ2-7; unclear D gene. Between the trimmed V and J ends, which lost 9 bases and 4 bases, there was a span of 19 bases. The length of the CDR3 is 14 residues. CDR1 MNHEY and CDR2 SMNVEV come from the germline V gene (reference sequence). DNA for the CDR3: TGTGCCAGTTCTAGTTTTCGCCCGAAATACGAGCAGTACTTC. Encoded protein: CASSSFRPKYEQYF.

The CDR3 loop is CASSNPPTGNYGYTF. For the CDR3, the DNA is TGTGCCAGCAGTAACCCCCCGACAGGGAACTATGGCTACACCTTC. The rearrangement uses TRBV6-5 and TRBJ1-2, with 7 bases that match TRBD1. The CDR3 length is 15 residues. V shed 5 bases and J 2 bases; nucleotides not matched to a gene: 8. Germline V gene data show CDR1 as MNHEY and CDR2 as SVGAGI.

The V gene is TRBV27, the J gene TRBJ2-7; D is perhaps TRBD1 (6 bases). Germline V gene sequence: CDR1 MNHEY, CDR2 SMNVEV (reference sequence). The CDR3 loop spans 15 amino acids. Trimming removed 3 bases at V and 6 bases at J, with 18 bases between. The CDR3, as DNA: TGTGCCAGCAGTTTTCTAAGTTCAGGGGCTAGCGAGCAGTACTTC. Protein: CASSFLSSGASEQYF.

The chain joins TRBV11-3 to TRBJ2-3; no definite D call. The CDR3 contains 12 residues. Trimming shortened V by 6 bases and J by 1 base, and 5 bases separated the two germline ends. Germline-derived CDR1 and CDR2 are SGHNT and YENEEA. The CDR3 loop reads CASSPGTDTQYF. Here the CDR3 DNA reads TGTGCCAGCAGTCCAGGCACAGATACGCAGTATTTT.

V gene TRBV7-2 combines with J gene TRBJ2-7, with 14 bases identical to TRBD2. This CDR3 spans 18 amino acids. Germline V lookup: CDR1 SGHTA, CDR2 FQGNSA. The V gene end was trimmed by 5 bases and the J gene end by 3 bases; junction bases not matched to a gene: 12. In DNA, the CDR3 is TGTGCCAGCAGCCCAGGACTAGCGGGAGGTCCATCCCTCTACGAGCAGTACTTC. It yields the protein CASSPGLAGGPSLYEQYF.

The genes are TRBV5-8 and TRBJ1-4; 8 bases match TRBD1. CDR1 and CDR2 (germline): SGHTS, YDEGEE. V was pared by 5 bases and J by 3 bases, with 6 bases of the junction left unmatched. There are 15 residues in the CDR3. CDR3 nucleotide sequence: TGTGCCAGCAGTTTCAGGGGGCTGGCTAATGAAAAACTGTTTTTT. Its protein is CASSFRGLANEKLFF.

The J gene is TRBJ1-1, the V gene TRBV28; 9 bases are shared with TRBD1. Trimming at V came to 6 bases and at J to 10 bases, leaving 6 bases not matched to a gene. CDR3 length: 12 amino acids. CDR1 and CDR2 from the germline V gene are MDHEN and SYDVKM. The CDR3 reads CASSHDRGSAFF. CDR3 DNA: TGTGCCAGCAGCCACGACAGGGGGTCAGCTTTCTTT.

V is TRBV29-1 and J is TRBJ1-2; D remains unclear. Per the germline V gene, CDR1 is SQVTM and CDR2 is ANQGSEA. This CDR3 comprises 8 residues. The germline V and J ends were trimmed by 2 bases and 14 bases, with 6 bases remaining between them. The CDR3 nucleotides read TGCAGCGTTGAACCTTCGACCTTC. Translation gives CSVEPSTF.

The chain employs TRBV6-6 and TRBJ2-7; D is undetermined. Germline values: CDR1 MNHNY, CDR2 SVGAGI (reference sequence). CDR3 length: 15 amino acids. Between the trimmed V and J ends, which lost 6 bases and 0 bases, there was a span of 15 bases. The CDR3 protein is CASSFRLSDSYEQYF. The CDR3, as DNA: TGTGCCAGCAGCTTCAGACTCTCCGACTCCTACGAGCAGTACTTC.

This chain connects TRBV7-9 to TRBJ1-2; D is ambiguous. Germline CDR1 and CDR2: SEHNR and FQNEAQ (reference sequence). Between the trimmed V and J ends, which lost 1 base and 0 bases, there was a span of 12 bases. There are 16 residues in the CDR3. Here the CDR3 reads CASSLDLTYSNYGYTF. CDR3 sequence (DNA): TGTGCCAGCAGCTTAGATCTGACATATTCTAACTATGGCTACACCTTC.